Below, 20 T cell receptor beta chains from the same sample are listed, as sequenced in a study of cytomegalovirus exposure and HLA in healthy donors. This PCR relied on a set of 60 Vbeta primers and 13 Jbeta primers. Method: immunoSEQ multiplex PCR; TCRdb's copy keeps in-frame clones and lacks some. The data hold fewer than 200,000 clones, with more than 65% observed a single time. The sequencing input was PBMCs. All receptors derive from a woman in her thirties or forties in good health and CMV-seropositive.

The chain combines TRBV25-1 with TRBJ1-4; the D gene is possibly TRBD1 (6 bases). The CDR3 consists of 14 residues. The V and J ends lost 1 base and 8 bases respectively, with 11 bases between them. CDR1 MGHDK and CDR2 SYGVNS come from the germline V gene. The DNA for the CDR3 is TGTGCCAGCAGTGAATGGCAGGGGCCAGAAAAACTGTTTTTT. Amino acid sequence: CASSEWQGPEKLFF.

This chain uses TRBV28 with TRBJ2-3, with no clear D. The V end was cut by 3 bases, the J end by 0 bases, with 7 bases between. There are 14 residues in the CDR3. Germline assignment: CDR1 MDHEN and CDR2 SYDVKM. CDR3 nucleotide sequence: TGTGCCAGCAGTTTTGAGAGTAGCACAGATACGCAGTATTTT. Its translation is CASSFESSTDTQYF.

The sample holds a few counts of this clone. This chain uses TRBV19 with TRBJ2-2; D is perhaps TRBD1 (6 bases). The length of the CDR3 is 16 residues. Germline values: CDR1 LNHDA, CDR2 SQIVND (reference sequence). The V end was cut by 4 bases, the J end by 1 base, with 13 bases between. The CDR3: CASSTAKTGNTGELFF. CDR3 in DNA: TGTGCCAGTAGTACGGCGAAGACAGGGAACACCGGGGAGCTGTTTTTT.

The rearrangement uses TRBV6-1 and TRBJ2-7; TRBD2 agrees at 12 bases. Unmatched junction bases numbered 2, after V lost 5 bases and J lost 3 bases. This CDR3 has 14 residues. Germline V gene sequence: CDR1 MNHNS, CDR2 SASEGT. CDR3 protein: CASSSSGGGYEQYF. For the CDR3, the DNA is TGTGCCAGCAGTTCTAGCGGGGGGGGCTACGAGCAGTACTTC.

DNA for the CDR3: TGCGCCAGCAGCCCAGGGACAAATGAGGCGGAGACCCAGTACTTC. Residues: CASSPGTNEAETQYF. The chain carries TRBV5-1 and TRBJ2-5, with a possible D match to TRBD1 (6 bases). Germline CDR1 reads SGHRS; CDR2 reads YFSETQ. The length of the CDR3 is 15 residues. V dropped 4 bases and J dropped 5 bases, with 18 bases sitting between them.

In this sample, this clone turned up a few times. This chain uses TRBV6-6 with TRBJ1-1, with 12 positions matching TRBD1. CDR1 is MNHNY, CDR2 SVGAGI, per germline (reference sequence). The CDR3 sequence is 16 residues long. V shed 6 bases and J 0 bases; nucleotides not matched to a gene: 5. CDR3 sequence (DNA): TGTGCCAGCAGGCCCGGGACAGGGGGCGTGAACACTGAAGCTTTCTTT. Translated: CASRPGTGGVNTEAFF.

This chain links TRBV7-2 with TRBJ1-1; 7 bases match TRBD1. The CDR3 consists of 13 residues. Germline V CDR1 and CDR2: SGHTA, FQGNSA. With V trimmed by 7 bases and J by 10 bases, 12 bases remained unmatched. The CDR3 nucleotides read TGTGCCAGCACCCTATTTGGGACAGTCGGAGCTTTCTTT. This translates into CASTLFGTVGAFF.

This clone was detected only a few times. The chain joins TRBV6-5 to TRBJ1-5; 9 bases fit TRBD1. CDR3 length: 14 residues. Germline values: CDR1 MNHEY, CDR2 SVGAGI. With V trimmed by 4 bases and J by 5 bases, 3 bases remained unmatched. The CDR3 nucleotides read TGTGCCAGCAGTTCCACAGGGGGCCATCAGCCCCAGCATTTT. Protein product: CASSSTGGHQPQHF.

The chain has TRBV28 and TRBJ1-1; no firm D call. The CDR3 is 16 amino acids. CDR1 is MDHEN and CDR2 is SYDVKM in the germline V gene. The V end was cut by 4 bases, the J end by 0 bases, with 15 bases between. CDR3 sequence reads: CASSYAGSAMNTEAFF. The CDR3, as DNA: TGTGCCAGCAGTTACGCCGGTAGTGCGATGAACACTGAAGCTTTCTTT. Full variable domain (remainder filled in from reference TRBV28 and TRBJ1-1): DVKVTQSSRYLVKRTGEKVFLECVQDMDHENMFWYRQDPGLGLRLIYFSYDVKMKEKGDIPEGYSVSREKKERFSLILESASTNQTSMYLCASSYAGSAMNTEAFFGQGTRLTVV.

This clone was detected only a few times. The chain joins TRBV5-4 to TRBJ2-1; 7 nucleotides line up with TRBD1. Germline V gene data show CDR1 as SGHNT and CDR2 as YYREEE (reference sequence). The CDR3 consists of 15 residues. V was pared by 5 bases and J by 6 bases, with 11 bases of the junction left unmatched. CDR3 nucleotides: TGTGCCAGCAGAAGTCTTGGCAGGGGGAGCAATGAGCAGTTCTTC. Translation gives CASRSLGRGSNEQFF. Based on the CDR3 plus reference TRBV5-4 and TRBJ2-1, the full variable domain is ETGVTQSPTHLIKTRGQQVTLRCSSQSGHNTVSWYQQALGQGPQFIFQYYREEENGRGNFPPRFSGLQFPNYSSELNVNALELDDSALYLCASRSLGRGSNEQFFGPGTRLTVL.

This clone was recorded once. The CDR3, as DNA: TGCGCCAGCAGCTTGGAGGGACAGGGAGGTCAGCCCCAGCATTTT. Its protein product is CASSLEGQGGQPQHF. The chain is built from TRBV5-1 and TRBJ1-5; 9 nucleotides line up with TRBD1. With V trimmed by 0 bases and J by 6 bases, 4 bases remained unmatched. The CDR3 spans 15 residues. Germline lookup yields CDR1 SGHRS and CDR2 YFSETQ.

The V gene is TRBV2, the J gene TRBJ2-7; 9 bases match TRBD1. In germline, CDR1 is SNHLY, CDR2 FYNNEI. There are 12 residues in the CDR3. V trimming: 9 bases; J trimming: 4 bases; junction bases outside the gene matches: 4. As DNA, the CDR3 is TGTGCCAGGGGACAGGGACCATACGAGCAGTACTTC. It translates to CARGQGPYEQYF.

J is TRBJ1-1 and V is TRBV11-1; the D gene is possibly TRBD1 (5 bases). The CDR3 loop spans 12 amino acids. V was cut by 2 bases and J by 6 bases, with 7 bases left in between. Germline V gene data show CDR1 as SGHAT and CDR2 as FQDESV (reference sequence). The CDR3 here is CASSLRGAEAFF. The CDR3 coding sequence is TGTGCCAGCAGCTTACGGGGGGCTGAAGCTTTCTTT.

V gene TRBV6-5 combines with J gene TRBJ2-1, with D unclear. Germline-derived CDR1 and CDR2 are MNHEY and SVGAGI. V lost 2 bases and J 6 bases, leaving 14 bases between the germline ends. This CDR3 comprises 15 residues. In DNA, the CDR3 is TGTGCCAGCAGTTACGGGCAGCCCTTGGGCAATGAGCAGTTCTTC. This encodes CASSYGQPLGNEQFF.

V gene TRBV19 combines with J gene TRBJ1-2; 7 positions match TRBD1. CDR3 length: 14 amino acids. Trimming removed 6 bases from V and 4 bases from J; junction bases left unmatched: 8. Germline loops: CDR1 LNHDA, CDR2 SQIVND (reference sequence). CDR3 region: CASRPADRAYGYTF. The CDR3 bases are TGTGCCAGTAGGCCTGCAGACAGGGCCTATGGCTACACCTTC.

This chain uses TRBV7-8 with TRBJ2-2, with D maybe TRBD2 (6 bases). The germline V gene has CDR1 SGHVS and CDR2 FQNEAQ. The CDR3 runs to 14 residues. The V end lost 6 bases, the J end lost 2 bases, and 10 bases lay between the germline ends. This chain's CDR3 is CASSSSENTGELFF. In nucleotides, the CDR3 is TGTGCCAGCAGTTCTAGCGAAAACACCGGGGAGCTGTTTTTT.

This clone was seen a single time. J is TRBJ1-5 and V is TRBV10-3; a possible D gene is TRBD1 (5 bases). The V gene's germline CDR1 is ENHRY and CDR2 SYGVKD. V gave up 2 bases and J gave up 0 bases, with 11 bases separating them. This CDR3 region has 16 residues. The CDR3 DNA sequence: TGTGCCATCAGTGAGGCCCCCGGGGGTAGCAATCAGCCCCAGCATTTT. Amino acid sequence: CAISEAPGGSNQPQHF.

CDR3 bases: TGCGCCAGCAGCTTGTATGGGCTCGGCGCTTTCTTT. This sequence encodes CASSLYGLGAFF. The genes are TRBV5-1 and TRBJ1-1; D not certain. V dropped 1 base and J dropped 11 bases, with 12 bases sitting between them. CDR1 is SGHRS and CDR2 is YFSETQ in the germline V gene. This CDR3 comprises 12 residues.

The chain uses TRBV7-8 and TRBJ2-7; weak D call: TRBD1 (6 bases). This CDR3 comprises 15 residues. The germline V and J ends were trimmed by 5 bases and 2 bases, with 16 bases remaining between them. Germline V lookup: CDR1 SGHVS, CDR2 FQNEAQ. The CDR3 sequence is CASSRGNQGPYEQYF. CDR3 nucleotides: TGTGCCAGCAGCCGGGGTAATCAGGGGCCCTACGAGCAGTACTTC.

This clone occurred many times. The genes are TRBV4-1 and TRBJ1-4; D possibly corresponds to TRBD1 (5 bases). CDR1 and CDR2 (germline): MGHRA, YSYEKL. The CDR3 runs 16 residues. The germline V and J ends were trimmed by 1 base and 0 bases, with 9 bases remaining between them. The CDR3 protein is CASSQGDSSTNEKLFF. The DNA for the CDR3 is TGCGCCAGCAGCCAAGGGGACTCATCAACTAATGAAAAACTGTTTTTT.